This T cell receptor beta chain was recorded in a study of T cells in Graves' hyperthyroidism and ophthalmopathy. Study-level findings and limits: The blood repertoire included most of the expanded thyroid clonotypes above 0.001.

This clonotype was counted a single time. Its antigen is currently unknown. It was RNA transcripts that yielded the amplified TCR beta CDR3 regions. Initially, a first-round RT-PCR of the TCR CDR3 employed the HTBI primer set. Via MiXCR, TCRdb re-called the multiplex PCR reads, giving one row per CDR3 protein. The data contain hundreds of thousands of distinct CDR3 sequences, approximately 14% of them singletons. Germline V lookup: CDR1 LGHDT, CDR2 YNNKEL (reference sequence). Trimming stripped 1 base from V and 2 bases from J, with 12 bases between. This CDR3 is 16 amino acids long. The sequencing sample was made of blood. The source of this sequence is a woman aged 18-29 years with Graves' hyperthyroidism. V and J are TRBV3-1 and TRBJ1-5; D ambiguous. CDR3 in amino acids: CASSQGSSWGNQPQHF. CDR3 sequence (DNA): TGTGCCAGCAGCCAAGGATCCTCTTGGGGCAATCAGCCCCAGCATTTT.